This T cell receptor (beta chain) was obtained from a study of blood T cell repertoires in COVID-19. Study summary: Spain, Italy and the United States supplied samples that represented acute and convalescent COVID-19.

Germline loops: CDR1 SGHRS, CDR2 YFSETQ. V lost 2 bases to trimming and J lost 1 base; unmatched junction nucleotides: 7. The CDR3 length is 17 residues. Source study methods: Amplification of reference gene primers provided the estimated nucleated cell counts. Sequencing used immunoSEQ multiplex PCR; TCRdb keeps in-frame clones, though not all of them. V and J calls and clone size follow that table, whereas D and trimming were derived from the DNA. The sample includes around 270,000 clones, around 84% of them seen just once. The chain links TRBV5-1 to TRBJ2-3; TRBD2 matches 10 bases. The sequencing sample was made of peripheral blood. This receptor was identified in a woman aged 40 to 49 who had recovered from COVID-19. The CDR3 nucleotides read TGCGCCAGCAGCTTCGAGCGGGGGGGCCGAGGCACAGATACGCAGTATTTT. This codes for CASSFERGGRGTDTQYF.